A single sample gave rise to the 11 T cell receptor beta chains below, sequenced in a study of PD-1 blockade in classical Hodgkin lymphoma. Every patient experienced relapse after autologous stem cell transplantation, and brentuximab vedotin exposure varied. Profiling relied on immunoSEQ multiplex PCR, and the TCRdb table lists in-frame clones only, not all of them. Altogether about 14,000 clones are present, around 84% being singletons, with the ten largest covering about 4.5%. Sample: peripheral blood mononuclear cells (PBMCs), taken at baseline. These receptors were taken from a human donor with classical Hodgkin lymphoma.

The chain uses TRBV27 and TRBJ2-1; 10 bases agree with TRBD2. The germline V gene has CDR1 MNHEY and CDR2 SMNVEV (reference sequence). V was clipped by 5 bases and J by 7 bases; unmatched bases: 8. The CDR3 consists of 15 residues. The CDR3 here is CASSPTTSGKNEQFF. As DNA, the CDR3 is TGTGCCAGCAGTCCCACCACTAGCGGGAAAAATGAGCAGTTCTTC.

This clone was observed a few times. One end of the junction is discordant with germline, which a read error may explain. This chain joins TRBV7-8 and TRBJ2-3, with D perhaps being TRBD1 or TRBD2 (5 bases each). This CDR3 contains 12 residues. CDR1 and CDR2 from the germline V gene are SGHVS and FQNEAQ. The CDR3 DNA follows: TGTGCCAGCAGCCTCGGGGCGGACAAGGCTTCTTTT. It encodes CASSLGADKASF.

This chain connects TRBV10-3 to TRBJ2-1, with TRBD2 matching over 15 bases. Germline V gene lookup returns CDR1 ENHRY and CDR2 SYGVKD. Trimming cost V 6 bases and J 6 bases; bases outside gene matches: 9. This CDR3 contains 17 residues. CDR3: CAISEPGLAGGTNEQFF. Here the CDR3 DNA reads TGTGCCATCAGCGAACCGGGACTAGCGGGGGGAACCAATGAGCAGTTCTTC.

The genes are TRBV18 and TRBJ2-5, with D uncertain. The germline gives CDR1 KGHSH, CDR2 LQKENI. This CDR3 has 16 amino acids. V was shortened by 0 bases and J by 3 bases, with 14 bases between the two germline ends. DNA of the CDR3: TGTGCCAGCTCACCACCGAGGAGCCTCTCCAAAGAGACCCAGTACTTC. Its translation: CASSPPRSLSKETQYF.

CDR3 sequence: CASSFRIRGNTIYF. CDR3 in DNA: TGTGCCAGCAGTTTTAGGATAAGAGGAAACACCATATATTTT. The chain joins TRBV27 to TRBJ1-3; D is ambiguous. Germline CDR1 and CDR2: MNHEY and SMNVEV (reference sequence). The CDR3 covers 14 residues. Deletions cut 3 bases from V and 4 bases from J, with 10 bases between.

This clone was counted a single time. The chain is built from TRBV7-7 and TRBJ2-2; D gene ambiguous. This CDR3 spans 14 amino acids. Trimming took off 1 base at V and 1 base at J, with 4 bases between the two ends. Germline-derived CDR1 and CDR2 are SSHAT and FNYEAQ (reference sequence). This CDR3 reads CASSLGGNTGELFF. The CDR3 nucleotides are TGTGCCAGCAGCTTAGGGGGGAACACCGGGGAGCTGTTTTTT.

V gene TRBV4-1 combines with J gene TRBJ2-1; tentative D call: TRBD2 (5 bases). The germline gives CDR1 MGHRA, CDR2 YSYEKL. CDR3 length equals 14 residues. V was shortened by 3 bases and J by 7 bases, with 13 bases between the two germline ends. CDR3 in amino acids: CASSHQTPGNEQFF. The CDR3 region has the DNA TGCGCCAGCAGCCATCAAACCCCGGGGAATGAGCAGTTCTTC.

The genes are TRBV7-9 and TRBJ2-7; a weak D match, TRBD2 (5 bases). Trimming pared 3 bases from V and 5 bases from J, leaving 14 bases between. Per the germline V gene, CDR1 is SEHNR and CDR2 is FQNEAQ (reference sequence). CDR3 length equals 14 residues. CDR3 sequence (DNA): TGTGCCAGCAGCTTCGGGGTCCCCTTGGACGAGCAGTACTTC. It encodes CASSFGVPLDEQYF.

V and J are TRBV9 and TRBJ1-3; D uncertain. The CDR3 runs to 13 residues. Germline assignment: CDR1 SGDLS and CDR2 YYNGEE. Trimming stripped 4 bases from V and 11 bases from J, with 16 bases between. This chain's CDR3 is CASSIESAQPIYF. The CDR3 DNA sequence: TGTGCCAGCAGCATTGAGTCGGCGCAGCCCATATATTTT.

The chain has TRBV7-6 and TRBJ1-3; the D gene is possibly TRBD1 (5 bases). The V gene lost 5 bases and the J gene lost 0 bases, with 11 bases spanning the gap. Germline CDR1 and CDR2: SGHVS and FNYEAQ. This CDR3 contains 15 residues. Here the CDR3 DNA reads TGTGCCAGCAGCAACGGGAGGGGCTCTGGAAACACCATATATTTT. Translation gives CASSNGRGSGNTIYF.

The chain carries TRBV5-1 and TRBJ2-5; 8 bases line up with TRBD2. Germline CDR1 reads SGHRS; CDR2 reads YFSETQ. CDR3 length equals 16 residues. With V trimmed by 0 bases and J by 4 bases, 8 bases remained unmatched. The chain's CDR3 is CASSLAIGGAGETQYF. CDR3 nucleotide sequence: TGCGCCAGCAGCTTGGCCATCGGGGGGGCCGGAGAGACCCAGTACTTC.